This TCR beta chain was found in a study of regulatory T cells in long-lasting Graves disease. Study as a whole: Persistence in Graves' disease required over 5 years of antithyroid drugs plus positive TSH receptor antibodies.

This sample's time point: persistent/refractory GD, antithyroid drugs over 5 years with positive TRAb. The TCR library used RNA extracted from PBMCs. The guidelines of the American Thyroid Association were the basis for diagnosing Graves' disease. Through Arm-PCR of CDR3 regions and iRepertoire HTBI primers, TCR beta libraries were built. TCRdb re-called the multiplex PCR reads with MiXCR, one entry per CDR3 protein. The repertoire holds some 300,000 distinct CDR3 sequences, under 25% seen once, with approximately 53% in the top ten. This clonotype was detected many times. Trimming removed 7 bases at V and 4 bases at J, with 16 bases between. Germline lookup yields CDR1 MDHEN and CDR2 SYDVKM. CDR3 length equals 14 residues.

The sequence was collected from a female donor with Graves disease. This sample comprised peripheral blood mononuclear cells (PBMCs), obtained when the disease was refractory, from a patient treated with antithyroid drugs. The rearrangement uses TRBV28 and TRBJ1-1; a weak D match, TRBD1 (6 bases). The CDR3 reads CASTLRGASTEAFF. The CDR3 DNA is TGTGCCAGCACTCTTCGGGGGGCGAGCACTGAAGCTTTCTTT.